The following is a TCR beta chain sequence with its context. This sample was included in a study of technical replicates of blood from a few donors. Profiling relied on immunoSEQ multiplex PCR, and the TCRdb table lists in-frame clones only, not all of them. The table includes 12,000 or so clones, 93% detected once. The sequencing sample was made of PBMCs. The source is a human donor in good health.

The CDR3 sequence is CASSWGQENNEQFF. The CDR3 DNA follows: TGTGCCAGCAGTTGGGGACAGGAGAACAATGAGCAGTTCTTC. The V gene is TRBV6-6, the J gene TRBJ2-1; TRBD1 aligns across 8 bases. This CDR3 is built from 14 residues. The V segment lost 4 bases and the J segment 5 bases; nucleotides outside the gene matches: 4. Germline assignment: CDR1 MNHNY and CDR2 SVGAGI (reference sequence).